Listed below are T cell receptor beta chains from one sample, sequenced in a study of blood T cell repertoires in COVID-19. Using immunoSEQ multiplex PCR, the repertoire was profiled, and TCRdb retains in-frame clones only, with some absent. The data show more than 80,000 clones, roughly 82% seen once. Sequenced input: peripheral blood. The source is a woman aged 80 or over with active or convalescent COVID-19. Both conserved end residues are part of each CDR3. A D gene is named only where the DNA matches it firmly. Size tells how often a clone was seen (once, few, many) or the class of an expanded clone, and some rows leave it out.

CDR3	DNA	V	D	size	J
CASSEGGTGATQYF	TGTGCCAGCAGTGAAGGAGGGACAGGGGCGACCCAGTACTTC	TRBV6-1	TRBD1	once	TRBJ2-5
CASSSQGALLNGYTF	TGTGCCAGCAGTTCCCAGGGTGCCCTCTTGAATGGCTACACCTTC	TRBV7-9	.	.	TRBJ1-2
CATSRDREVIGGNTIYF	TGTGCCACCAGCAGAGATCGTGAGGTGATCGGTGGAAACACCATATATTTT	TRBV15	.	.	TRBJ1-3
CASSLRGEAFF	TGTGCCAGCAGCTTGAGGGGGGAAGCTTTCTTT	TRBV5-4	.	many	TRBJ1-1
CASSLGTGGRNTGELFF	TGTGCCAGCAGCTTGGGGACAGGGGGCCGGAACACCGGGGAGCTGTTTTTT	TRBV7-9	TRBD1	few	TRBJ2-2
CASSQVGQGYGYTF	TGCGCCAGCAGCCAGGTGGGACAGGGATATGGCTACACCTTC	TRBV4-1	TRBD1	.	TRBJ1-2
CSVVNSYEQYF	TGCAGCGTTGTAAACAGCTACGAGCAGTACTTC	TRBV29-1	.	.	TRBJ2-7
CASSRTRPGSGNTIYF	TGTGCCAGTAGTCGAACGAGACCGGGCTCTGGAAACACCATATATTTT	TRBV19	.	.	TRBJ1-3
CAIKDPGEYTEAFF	TGTGCCATCAAGGACCCGGGGGAGTACACTGAAGCTTTCTTT	TRBV10-3	.	few	TRBJ1-1
CASSSGRVNTEAFF	TGTGCCAGCAGTTCCGGGAGGGTGAACACTGAAGCTTTCTTT	TRBV28	.	.	TRBJ1-1
CASSRDYSYEQYF	TGTGCCAGCAGCCGGGACTATTCCTACGAGCAGTACTTC	TRBV12-3/TRBV12-4	TRBD2	.	TRBJ2-7
CASSRRGADEKLFF	TGTGCCAGCAGTAGGCGGGGGGCTGATGAAAAACTGTTTTTT	TRBV6-6	.	once	TRBJ1-4
CASALGRGFSNSPLHF	TGTGCCAGCGCCTTGGGCAGGGGATTTTCTAATTCACCCCTCCACTTT	TRBV27	.	.	TRBJ1-6
CASSYRQGGEQYF	TGTGCCAGCAGTTACAGGCAGGGGGGCGAGCAGTACTTC	TRBV6-2/TRBV6-3	.	.	TRBJ2-7
CASSRGQINSPLHF	TGTGCCAGCAGTAGGGGACAGATTAATTCACCCCTCCACTTT	TRBV6-5	TRBD1	few	TRBJ1-6
CSVVPRGANVLTF	TGCAGCGTTGTTCCTCGGGGGGCCAACGTCCTGACTTTC	TRBV29-1	.	.	TRBJ2-6
CASSIGGANTGELFF	TGTGCCAGTAGTATTGGGGGGGCAAACACCGGGGAGCTGTTTTTT	TRBV19	.	once	TRBJ2-2
CATSSGDQPQHF	TGTGCCACCAGTTCGGGGGACCAGCCCCAGCATTTT	TRBV24-1	.	.	TRBJ1-5
CASSTDRGSYEQYF	TGTGCCAGCAGCACCGACAGGGGGTCCTACGAGCAGTACTTC	TRBV9	TRBD1	.	TRBJ2-7
CASSLGFSGTGGRDEQYF	TGTGCCAGCAGCTTAGGGTTCTCCGGGACAGGGGGCCGGGACGAGCAGTACTTC	TRBV7-9	TRBD1	.	TRBJ2-7
CASSLSGGTQHF	TGTGCCAGCAGCCTTTCGGGGGGTACCCAGCATTTT	TRBV12-3/TRBV12-4	.	.	TRBJ1-5
CASSPKPDRPYNEQFF	TGTGCCAGCAGCCCCAAGCCCGACAGACCCTACAATGAGCAGTTCTTC	TRBV6-2/TRBV6-3	.	.	TRBJ2-1
CASSPRTSGTYTGELFF	TGTGCCAGCAGCCCACGGACTAGCGGGACCTACACCGGGGAGCTGTTTTTT	TRBV7-6	TRBD2	.	TRBJ2-2
CAWSVISGNSPLHF	TGTGCCTGGAGTGTTATATCAGGGAACTCACCCCTCCACTTT	TRBV30	.	.	TRBJ1-6
CASSSNFGQGPLEQYF	TGTGCCAGCAGTTCTAACTTTGGACAGGGGCCTCTCGAGCAGTACTTC	TRBV6-5	TRBD1	.	TRBJ2-7
CASSRTSTDTQYF	TGTGCCAGCAGTCGGACTAGCACAGATACGCAGTATTTT	TRBV27	.	.	TRBJ2-3
CASSQDRQSTDTQYF	TGCGCCAGCAGCCAAGATAGACAGAGCACAGATACGCAGTATTTT	TRBV4-3	.	.	TRBJ2-3
CASSLLGLAGSRETQYF	TGTGCCAGCAGCTTACTAGGGCTAGCGGGGTCGCGGGAGACCCAGTACTTC	TRBV7-6	TRBD2	few	TRBJ2-5
CASSLGLATDTQYF	TGTGCCAGCAGCTTAGGACTAGCGACAGATACGCAGTATTTT	TRBV7-9	TRBD2	.	TRBJ2-3
CASNPTGFYDQPQHF	TGTGCCAGCAACCCGACAGGGTTTTACGATCAGCCCCAGCATTTT	TRBV9	TRBD1	many	TRBJ1-5
CASSDLAGDQETQYF	TGTGCCAGCAGTGACCTAGCGGGGGACCAAGAGACCCAGTACTTC	TRBV6-1	TRBD2	.	TRBJ2-5
CASSLVGVSNQPQHF	TGTGCCAGCAGCTTAGTTGGAGTTAGCAATCAGCCCCAGCATTTT	TRBV7-2	.	once	TRBJ1-5
CASSQTGLSYNEQFF	TGTGCCAGCAGCCAGACAGGGCTCTCCTACAATGAGCAGTTCTTC	TRBV14	TRBD1	.	TRBJ2-1
CASSVVASGEQYF	TGTGCCAGCAGCGTGGTCGCGTCCGGCGAGCAGTACTTC	TRBV27	.	few	TRBJ2-7
CASSRDRVYGYTF	TGTGCCAGCAGTCGTGACAGGGTCTATGGCTACACCTTC	TRBV27	TRBD1	.	TRBJ1-2
CASSFRDRATDTQYF	TGTGCCAGCAGCTTCCGGGACAGGGCTACAGATACGCAGTATTTT	TRBV7-2	TRBD1	.	TRBJ2-3
CASSPGTGAPIYGYTF	TGTGCCAGCAGCCCCGGGACAGGGGCACCCATCTATGGCTACACCTTC	TRBV11-3	TRBD1	.	TRBJ1-2
CASSQRIMVSGGYPYNEQFF	TGTGCCAGCAGCCAGCGAATTATGGTTTCTGGGGGCTACCCCTACAATGAGCAGTTCTTC	TRBV14	.	.	TRBJ2-1
CASSPDRGRIQPQHF	TGTGCCAGCAGCCCCGACAGGGGGCGAATTCAGCCCCAGCATTTT	TRBV7-9	TRBD1	.	TRBJ1-5
CASSQDFPGDTQYF	TGCGCCAGCAGCCAAGATTTCCCCGGAGATACGCAGTATTTT	TRBV4-3	.	.	TRBJ2-3
CASSVTGGPYEQYF	TGTGCCAGCAGCGTCACAGGGGGGCCCTACGAGCAGTACTTC	TRBV6-5	TRBD1	.	TRBJ2-7
CASSPFTGNTGELFF	TGTGCCAGCAGCCCATTTACAGGGAACACCGGGGAGCTGTTTTTT	TRBV14	.	few	TRBJ2-2
CASSQDRLATDTQYF	TGCGCCAGCAGCCAAGACCGACTAGCAACAGATACGCAGTATTTT	TRBV4-3	TRBD2	once	TRBJ2-3
CASSGPRQGATIYF	TGTGCCAGCAGCGGCCCAAGACAGGGGGCCACCATATATTTT	TRBV5-4	TRBD1	.	TRBJ1-3
CASILAAGEAFF	TGTGCCAGCATCTTAGCGGCAGGTGAAGCTTTCTTT	TRBV2	.	.	TRBJ1-1
CASSKVRGQYTGELFF	TGTGCCAGCAGCAAGGTCCGAGGGCAGTACACCGGGGAGCTGTTTTTT	TRBV6-2/TRBV6-3	.	few	TRBJ2-2
CASGGGVGSNQPQHF	TGTGCCAGTGGCGGGGGGGTAGGGAGCAATCAGCCCCAGCATTTT	TRBV19	.	.	TRBJ1-5
CASTRADTQYF	TGTGCCAGCACCAGGGCAGATACGCAGTATTTT	TRBV7-2	.	.	TRBJ2-3